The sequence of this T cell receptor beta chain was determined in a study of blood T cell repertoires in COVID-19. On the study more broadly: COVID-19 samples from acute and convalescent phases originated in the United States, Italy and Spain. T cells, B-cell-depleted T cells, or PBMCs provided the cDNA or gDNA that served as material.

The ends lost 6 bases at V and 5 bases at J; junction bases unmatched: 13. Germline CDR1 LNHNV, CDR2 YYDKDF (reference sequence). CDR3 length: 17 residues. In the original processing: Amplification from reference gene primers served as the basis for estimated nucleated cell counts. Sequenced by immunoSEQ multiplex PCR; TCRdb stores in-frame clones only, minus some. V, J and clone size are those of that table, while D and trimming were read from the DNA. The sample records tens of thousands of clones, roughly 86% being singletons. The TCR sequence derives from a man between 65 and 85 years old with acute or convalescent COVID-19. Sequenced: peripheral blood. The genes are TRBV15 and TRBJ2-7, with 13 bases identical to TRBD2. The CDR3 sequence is CATRAPGLAGPGDEQYF. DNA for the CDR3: TGTGCCACCAGAGCACCGGGACTAGCGGGGCCCGGAGACGAGCAGTACTTC.